This note documents a single T cell receptor beta chain sequence. Antigen specificity is unknown. The V gene's germline CDR1 is PRHDT and CDR2 FYEKMQ (reference sequence). This CDR3 region has 15 residues. V shed 5 bases, J shed 7 bases, and the junction held 10 bases outside the gene matches. This table comes from immunoSEQ multiplex PCR, and its TCRdb copy is limited to in-frame clones, with some not included. Of around 90,000 clones in the sample, approximately 90% are singletons; the top ten hold over 0.06%. The sample comes from a study of graft-versus-host responses after intestinal transplantation.

The receptor's source is a human donor who was the organ donor for an intestinal transplant. V and J are TRBV13 and TRBJ2-3, with 9 positions matching TRBD1. The specimen was unstimulated CD8+ T cells sorted from spleen or lymph node cells, collected before transplant. CDR3 nucleotides: TGTGCCAGCAGCGTAACCGGGACAGGGAGCCATACGCAGTATTTT. Protein: CASSVTGTGSHTQYF.